This note documents a single T cell receptor (beta chain) sequence. This entry comes from a study of blood T cell repertoires in COVID-19. Libraries were prepared by immunoSEQ multiplex PCR; TCRdb keeps only in-frame clonotypes and omits some of them. The sample carries about 21,000 clones, roughly 89% recorded once. The CDR3 loop spans 13 amino acids. Germline V CDR1 and CDR2: SQVTM, ANQGSEA. V was shortened by 4 bases and J by 1 base, with 10 bases between the two germline ends. This chain uses TRBV29-1 with TRBJ1-1, with a possible D match to TRBD1 (6 bases). The TCR sequence derives from a man aged 65 to 85 with active COVID-19. Sequenced: peripheral blood. CDR3 coding DNA: TGCAGCGTTGCCTGGACAGAGAACACTGAAGCTTTCTTT. This translates into CSVAWTENTEAFF.